The rows below give T cell receptor beta chains drawn from one sample of a study of GPR56 and killer-like receptors on CD4 memory cells. From its re-call of the reads, TCRdb lists each CDR3 protein once, without DNA. Recorded for this sample: 2,500 to 4,000 distinct CDR3 sequences. The sequencing sample was made of memory CD4+ T cells from blood. The receptors were sampled from a human donor in good health. CDR3s include the opening cysteine and the closing phenylalanine or tryptophan. Only some rows state a clone size, as once, few, many or a class for expanded clones.

clone_size j_call v_call cdr3_aa
NA TRBJ2-7 TRBV9 CASSLEGASYEQYF
NA TRBJ2-2 TRBV2 CASSTSGGLMNTGELFF
NA TRBJ2-4 TRBV6-1 CASRETSGAAKNIQYF
NA TRBJ2-1 TRBV13 CASSSPGLAGNEQFF
NA TRBJ1-1 TRBV14 CASSQGGRLTEAFF
NA TRBJ2-1 TRBV7-2 CASSLEIAGGRANEQFF
NA TRBJ2-1 TRBV10-3 CAISGTSGGRNEQFF
NA TRBJ1-4 TRBV9 CASQKGLNEKLFF
NA TRBJ2-5 TRBV4-2 CASSQGGSGVQYF
large TRBJ2-3 TRBV7-2 CASSLSADTQYF
NA TRBJ2-2 TRBV5-4 CASSLAGGRGELFF
medium-sized TRBJ1-2 TRBV18 CASSLNRDGYTF
NA TRBJ2-2 TRBV6-1 CASSEGRVRLAGATGELFF
medium-sized TRBJ2-1 TRBV6-2/TRBV6-3 CASSPWTSGPSNEQFF
medium-sized TRBJ1-3 TRBV19 CASTPTGTGNTIYF
large TRBJ1-2 TRBV7-2 CASSLAEPYGYTF
large TRBJ2-3 TRBV6-6 CASSSWDGGSTDTQYF
NA TRBJ2-5 TRBV7-2 CASSLRTPDRVEETQYF
NA TRBJ2-5 TRBV10-3 CAISEFSGGKETQYF
medium-sized TRBJ2-1 TRBV7-3 CASSRRGGSNNEQFF
NA TRBJ2-5 TRBV7-3 CASSDRRGGQETQYF
NA TRBJ2-3 TRBV20-1 CSTMAGVGDTQYF
large TRBJ2-1 TRBV6-2/TRBV6-3 CASSQGVVPTQFF
medium-sized TRBJ1-2 TRBV19 CASSMQRGGNYGYTF